The clone carrying this TCR beta chain was seen a single time. Repertoires were generated with immunoSEQ multiplex PCR, while TCRdb's copy carries only in-frame clones and drops some. The profile shows about 380,000 clones, 95% of them singletons. The sample comes from a study of shared T cell receptors in the human thymus. The ends lost 4 bases at V and 4 bases at J; junction bases unmatched: 6. CDR3 length equals 16 residues. Germline V gives CDR1 SGHVS, CDR2 FQNEAQ. The chain joins TRBV7-8 to TRBJ2-1, with 11 bases identical to TRBD2. Sequencing input: thymocytes. The receptor comes from a human donor. CDR3 loop: CASSSRLAGNYNEQFF. In DNA form, the CDR3 reads TGTGCCAGCAGCTCCCGACTAGCGGGGAATTACAATGAGCAGTTCTTC. The full variable domain, its missing parts supplied by reference TRBV7-8 and TRBJ2-1, is GAGVSQSPRYKVAKRGQDVALRCDPISGHVSLFWYQQALGQGPEFLTYFQNEAQLDKSGLPSDRFFAERPEGSVSTLKIQRTQQEDSAVYLCASSSRLAGNYNEQFFGPGTRLTVL.